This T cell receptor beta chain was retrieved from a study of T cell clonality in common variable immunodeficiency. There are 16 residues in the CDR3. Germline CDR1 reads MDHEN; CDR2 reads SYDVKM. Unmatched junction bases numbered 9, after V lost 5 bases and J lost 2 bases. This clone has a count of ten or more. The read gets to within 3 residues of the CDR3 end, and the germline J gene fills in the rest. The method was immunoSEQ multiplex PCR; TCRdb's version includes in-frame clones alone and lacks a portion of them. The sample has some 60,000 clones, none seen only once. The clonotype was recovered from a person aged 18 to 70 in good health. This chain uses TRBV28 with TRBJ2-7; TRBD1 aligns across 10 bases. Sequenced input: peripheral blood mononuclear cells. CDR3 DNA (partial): TGTGCCAGCAGTCGCCCCCCGGGACAGGGGCCCTACGAG. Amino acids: CASSRPPGQGPYE. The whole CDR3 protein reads CASSRPPGQGPYEQYF.